Listed below are T cell receptor beta chains from one sample, sequenced in a study of cytomegalovirus exposure and HLA in healthy donors. Profiling relied on immunoSEQ multiplex PCR, and the TCRdb table lists in-frame clones only, not all of them. The repertoire holds about 160,000 clones, 82% seen once, with approximately 1.6% in the top ten. Sequencing was done on a sample of PBMCs. These receptors all stem from a girl between 10 and 17 years old in good health and CMV-seropositive. CDR3s include the opening cysteine and the closing phenylalanine or tryptophan. The D gene is left open where the match is weak. Size is stated for part of the rows, as once, few or many counts, or as a class when the clone is expanded.

J	D	V	size	CDR3	DNA
TRBJ2-5	TRBD1	TRBV25-1	.	CASSEGGQGAGETQYF	TGTGCCAGCAGTGAGGGGGGACAGGGGGCGGGGGAGACCCAGTACTTC
TRBJ1-4	TRBD1	TRBV2	once	CASSPRDRGLATNEKLFF	TGTGCCAGCAGCCCACGGGACAGGGGACTTGCAACTAATGAAAAACTGTTTTTT
TRBJ2-5	TRBD1	TRBV7-8	.	CASKKTRQGAPETQYF	TGTGCCAGCAAAAAAACCCGACAGGGGGCACCCGAGACCCAGTACTTC
TRBJ2-7	TRBD1	TRBV19	few	CASSHRGLPGEQYF	TGTGCCAGTAGTCACAGGGGGCTCCCCGGGGAGCAGTACTTC
TRBJ1-2	.	TRBV6-5	.	CASSPVVRGYTF	TGTGCCAGCAGTCCCGTGGTACGGGGCTACACCTTC
TRBJ2-5	TRBD1	TRBV11-3	.	CASSLPTGQNQETQYF	TGTGCCAGCAGTTTACCTACGGGACAGAACCAAGAGACCCAGTACTTC
TRBJ2-3	TRBD2	TRBV7-6	.	CASSLAGGVDSFTDTQYF	TGTGCCAGCAGCTTGGCGGGGGGCGTAGATAGTTTCACAGATACGCAGTATTTT
TRBJ1-5	TRBD1	TRBV18	.	CASSFTGVGNQPQHF	TGTGCCAGCTCGTTTACAGGGGTCGGGAATCAGCCCCAGCATTTT
TRBJ2-5	.	TRBV2	.	CASKRTESKETQYF	TGTGCCAGCAAAAGGACTGAATCTAAAGAGACCCAGTACTTC
TRBJ2-1	.	TRBV12-5	.	CASGRPRSEQFF	TGTGCTAGTGGGAGGCCCCGTTCGGAGCAGTTCTTC
TRBJ1-2	.	TRBV2	.	CASSDLSTGSYGYTF	TGTGCCAGCAGTGACCTTTCGACAGGTAGCTATGGCTACACCTTC
TRBJ1-1	.	TRBV11-2	.	CASSPRRVKAFF	TGTGCCAGCAGCCCCCGGAGGGTGAAAGCTTTCTTT
TRBJ1-5	.	TRBV6-4	.	CASSGQGKSQPQHF	TGTGCCAGCAGTGGGCAGGGTAAAAGTCAGCCCCAGCATTTT